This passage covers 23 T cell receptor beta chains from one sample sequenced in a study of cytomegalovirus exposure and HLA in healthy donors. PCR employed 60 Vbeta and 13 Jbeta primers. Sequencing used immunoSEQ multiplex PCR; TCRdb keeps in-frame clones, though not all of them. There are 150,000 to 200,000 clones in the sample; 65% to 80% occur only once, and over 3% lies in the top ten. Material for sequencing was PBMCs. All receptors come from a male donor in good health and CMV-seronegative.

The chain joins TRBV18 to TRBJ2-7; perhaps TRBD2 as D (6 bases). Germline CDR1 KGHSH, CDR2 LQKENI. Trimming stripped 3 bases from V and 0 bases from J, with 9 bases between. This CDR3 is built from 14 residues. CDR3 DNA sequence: TGTGCCAGCTCACCGCGGGACGTCTCCTACGAGCAGTACTTC. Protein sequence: CASSPRDVSYEQYF.

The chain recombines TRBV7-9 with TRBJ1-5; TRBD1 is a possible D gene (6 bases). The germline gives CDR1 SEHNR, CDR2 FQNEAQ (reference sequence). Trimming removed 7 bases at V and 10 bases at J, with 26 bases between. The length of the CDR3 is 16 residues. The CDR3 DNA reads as TGTGCCAGCACCTCGGGGGGGGCAGGGGACCATCTACCCCAGCATTTT. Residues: CASTSGGAGDHLPQHF.

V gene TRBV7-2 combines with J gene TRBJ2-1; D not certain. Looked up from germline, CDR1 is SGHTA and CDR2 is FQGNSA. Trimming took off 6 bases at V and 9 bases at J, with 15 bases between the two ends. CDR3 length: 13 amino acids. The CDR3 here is CASSFSRSIEQFF. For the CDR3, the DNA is TGTGCCAGCAGTTTTAGCCGTTCGATTGAGCAGTTCTTC.

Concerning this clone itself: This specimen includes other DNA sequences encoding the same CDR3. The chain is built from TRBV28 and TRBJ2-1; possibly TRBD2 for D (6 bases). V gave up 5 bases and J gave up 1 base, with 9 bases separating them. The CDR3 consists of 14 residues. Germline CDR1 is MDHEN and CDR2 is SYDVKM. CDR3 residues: CASSLSGSYNEQFF. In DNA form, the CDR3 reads TGTGCCAGCAGTCTTAGCGGATCCTACAATGAGCAGTTCTTC.

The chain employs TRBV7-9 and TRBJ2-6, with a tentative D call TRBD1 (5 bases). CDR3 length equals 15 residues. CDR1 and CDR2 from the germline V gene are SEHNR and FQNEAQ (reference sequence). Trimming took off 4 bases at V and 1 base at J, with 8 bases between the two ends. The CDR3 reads CASSSGYSGANVLTF. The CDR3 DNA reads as TGTGCCAGCAGCTCAGGGTATTCTGGGGCCAACGTCCTGACTTTC.

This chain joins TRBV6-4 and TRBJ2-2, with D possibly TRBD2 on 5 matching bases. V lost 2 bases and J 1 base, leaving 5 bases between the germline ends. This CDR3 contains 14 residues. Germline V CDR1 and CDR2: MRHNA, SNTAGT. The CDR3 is CASSDGRNTGELFF. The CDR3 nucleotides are TGTGCCAGCAGTGACGGGAGGAACACCGGGGAGCTGTTTTTT.

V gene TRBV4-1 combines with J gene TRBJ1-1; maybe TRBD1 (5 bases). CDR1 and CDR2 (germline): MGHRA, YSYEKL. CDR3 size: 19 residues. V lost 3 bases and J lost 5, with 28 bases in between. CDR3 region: CASSHDNRRARGMGTEAFF. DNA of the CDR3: TGCGCCAGCAGCCATGATAATCGCAGGGCTAGGGGAATGGGGACTGAAGCTTTCTTT.

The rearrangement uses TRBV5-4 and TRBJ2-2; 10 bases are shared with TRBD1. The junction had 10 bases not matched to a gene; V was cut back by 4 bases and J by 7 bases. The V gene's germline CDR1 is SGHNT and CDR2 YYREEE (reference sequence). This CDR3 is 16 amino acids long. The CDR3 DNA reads TGTGCCAGCAGCCCGGGACAGGGGAATTTGGGCGGGGAGCTGTTTTTT. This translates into CASSPGQGNLGGELFF.

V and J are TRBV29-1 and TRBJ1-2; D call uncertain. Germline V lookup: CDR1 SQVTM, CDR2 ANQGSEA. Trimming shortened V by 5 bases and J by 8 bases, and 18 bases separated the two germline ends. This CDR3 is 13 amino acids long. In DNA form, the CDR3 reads TGCAGCGTTCTCGGATCTGCCCTGCGGGGCTACACCTTC. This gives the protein CSVLGSALRGYTF.

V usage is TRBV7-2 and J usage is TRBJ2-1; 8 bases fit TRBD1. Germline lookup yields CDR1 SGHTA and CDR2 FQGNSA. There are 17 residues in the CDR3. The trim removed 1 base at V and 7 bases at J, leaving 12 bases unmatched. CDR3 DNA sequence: TGTGCCAGCAGCTTAGTAACCGAGACAGGGGTGGAGAATGAGCAGTTCTTC. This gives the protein CASSLVTETGVENEQFF.

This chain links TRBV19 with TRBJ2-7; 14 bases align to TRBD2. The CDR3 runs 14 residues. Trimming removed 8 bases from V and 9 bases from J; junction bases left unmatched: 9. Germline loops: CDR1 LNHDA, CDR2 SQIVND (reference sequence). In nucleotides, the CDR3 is TGTGCCAGTCGTACGACTAGCGGGAGGGCCGTGCAGTACTTC. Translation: CASRTTSGRAVQYF. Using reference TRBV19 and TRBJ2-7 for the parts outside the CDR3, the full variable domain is DGGITQSPKYLFRKEGQNVTLSCEQNLNHDAMYWYRQDPGQGLRLIYYSQIVNDFQKGDIAEGYSVSREKKESFPLTVTSAQKNPTAFYLCASRTTSGRAVQYFGPGTRLTVT.

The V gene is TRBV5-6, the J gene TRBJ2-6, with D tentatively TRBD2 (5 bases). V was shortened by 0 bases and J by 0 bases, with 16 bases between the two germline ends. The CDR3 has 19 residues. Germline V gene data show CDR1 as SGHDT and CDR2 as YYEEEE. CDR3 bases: TGTGCCAGCAGCTTGGGGACGGGGATGATGACCTCTGGGGCCAACGTCCTGACTTTC. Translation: CASSLGTGMMTSGANVLTF.

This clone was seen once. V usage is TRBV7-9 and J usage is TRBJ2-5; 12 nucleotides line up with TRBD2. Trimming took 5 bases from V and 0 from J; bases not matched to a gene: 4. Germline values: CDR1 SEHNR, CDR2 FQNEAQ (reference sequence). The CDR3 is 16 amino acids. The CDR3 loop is CASSTLAGGYQETQYF. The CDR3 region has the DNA TGTGCCAGCAGCACCCTAGCGGGGGGGTACCAAGAGACCCAGTACTTC. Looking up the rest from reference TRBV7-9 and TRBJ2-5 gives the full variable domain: DTGVSQNPRHKITKRGQNVTFRCDPISEHNRLYWYRQTLGQGPEFLTYFQNEAQLEKSRLLSDRFSAERPKGSFSTLEIQRTEQGDSAMYLCASSTLAGGYQETQYFGPGTRLLVL.

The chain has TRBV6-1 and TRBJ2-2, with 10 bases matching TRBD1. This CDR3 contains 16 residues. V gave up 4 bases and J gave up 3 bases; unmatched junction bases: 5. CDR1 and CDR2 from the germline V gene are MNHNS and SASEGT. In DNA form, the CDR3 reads TGTGCCAGCAGTGGACAGGGGGCGGGCGACACCGGGGAGCTGTTTTTT. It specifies CASSGQGAGDTGELFF.

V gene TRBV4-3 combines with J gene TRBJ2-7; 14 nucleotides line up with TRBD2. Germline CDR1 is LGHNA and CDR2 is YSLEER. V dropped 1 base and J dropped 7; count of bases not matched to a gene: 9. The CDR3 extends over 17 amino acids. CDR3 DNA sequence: TGCGCCAGCAGCCAAGGAGGATCGGGACTAGCGGGAGTGGAGCAGTACTTC. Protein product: CASSQGGSGLAGVEQYF.

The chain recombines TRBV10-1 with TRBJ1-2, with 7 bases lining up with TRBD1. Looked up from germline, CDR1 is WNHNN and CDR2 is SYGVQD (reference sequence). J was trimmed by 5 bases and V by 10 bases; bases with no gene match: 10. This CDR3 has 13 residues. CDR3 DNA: TGCGCCATCTATGAGACAGGGCCTTATGGCTACACCTTC. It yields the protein CAIYETGPYGYTF.

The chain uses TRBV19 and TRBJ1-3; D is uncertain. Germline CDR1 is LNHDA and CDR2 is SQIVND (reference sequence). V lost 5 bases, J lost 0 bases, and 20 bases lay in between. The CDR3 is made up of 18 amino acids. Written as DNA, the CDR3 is TGTGCCAGTAGTCTTGGAGGACCCGGGCCATCCTCTGGAAACACCATATATTTT. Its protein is CASSLGGPGPSSGNTIYF.

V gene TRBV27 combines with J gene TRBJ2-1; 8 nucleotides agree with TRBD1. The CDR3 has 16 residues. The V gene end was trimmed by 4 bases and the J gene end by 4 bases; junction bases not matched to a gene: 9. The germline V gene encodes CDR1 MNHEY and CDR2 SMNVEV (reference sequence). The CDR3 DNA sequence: TGTGCCAGCAGTTCCCCCGGACAGGGTTTGTACAATGAGCAGTTCTTC. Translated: CASSSPGQGLYNEQFF.

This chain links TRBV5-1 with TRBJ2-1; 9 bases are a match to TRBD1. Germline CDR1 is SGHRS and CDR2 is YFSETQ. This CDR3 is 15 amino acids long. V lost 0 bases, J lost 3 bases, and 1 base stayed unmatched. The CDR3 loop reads CASSLEDRGYNEQFF. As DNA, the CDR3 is TGCGCCAGCAGCTTGGAGGACAGGGGCTACAATGAGCAGTTCTTC.

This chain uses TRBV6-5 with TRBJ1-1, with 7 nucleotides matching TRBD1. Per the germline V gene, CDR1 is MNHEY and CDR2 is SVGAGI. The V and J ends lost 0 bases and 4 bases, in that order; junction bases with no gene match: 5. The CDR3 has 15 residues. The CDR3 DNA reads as TGTGCCAGCAGTTACTCAATAGGGGGCCGCACTGAAGCTTTCTTT. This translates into CASSYSIGGRTEAFF.

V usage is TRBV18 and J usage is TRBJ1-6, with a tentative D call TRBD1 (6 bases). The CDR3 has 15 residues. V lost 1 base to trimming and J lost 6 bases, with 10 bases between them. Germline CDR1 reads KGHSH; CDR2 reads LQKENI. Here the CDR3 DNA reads TGTGCCAGCTCACCACTGGACAGTCGTAATTCACCCCTCCACTTT. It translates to CASSPLDSRNSPLHF.

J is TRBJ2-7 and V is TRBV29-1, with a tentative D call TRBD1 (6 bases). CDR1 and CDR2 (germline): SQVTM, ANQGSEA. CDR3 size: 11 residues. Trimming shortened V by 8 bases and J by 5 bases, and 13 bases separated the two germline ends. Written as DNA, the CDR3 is TGCAGCATGGGACACGGCGACGAGCAGTACTTC. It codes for CSMGHGDEQYF.

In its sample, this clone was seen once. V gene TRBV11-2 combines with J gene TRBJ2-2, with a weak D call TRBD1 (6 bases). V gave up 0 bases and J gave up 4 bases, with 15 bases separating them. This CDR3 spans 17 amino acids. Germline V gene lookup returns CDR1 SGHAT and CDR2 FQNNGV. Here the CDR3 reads CASSLDLGGSATGELFF. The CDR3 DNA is TGTGCCAGCAGCTTAGATCTTGGGGGCTCGGCCACCGGGGAGCTGTTTTTT.